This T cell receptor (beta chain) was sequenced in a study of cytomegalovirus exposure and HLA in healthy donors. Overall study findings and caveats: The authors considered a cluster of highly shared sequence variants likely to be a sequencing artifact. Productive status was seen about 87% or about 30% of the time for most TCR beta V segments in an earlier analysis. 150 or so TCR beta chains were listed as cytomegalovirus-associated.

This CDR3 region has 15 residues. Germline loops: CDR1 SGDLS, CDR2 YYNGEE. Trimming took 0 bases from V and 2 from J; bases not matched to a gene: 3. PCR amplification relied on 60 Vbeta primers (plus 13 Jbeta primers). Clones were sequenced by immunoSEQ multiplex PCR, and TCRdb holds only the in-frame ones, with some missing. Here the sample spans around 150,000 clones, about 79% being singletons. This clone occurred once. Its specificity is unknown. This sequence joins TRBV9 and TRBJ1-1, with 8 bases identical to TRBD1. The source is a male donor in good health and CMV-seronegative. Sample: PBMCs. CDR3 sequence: CASSVGDRRNTEAFF. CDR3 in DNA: TGTGCCAGCAGCGTAGGGGACAGGAGAAACACTGAAGCTTTCTTT.